This entry lists 19 T cell receptor beta chains sequenced from one sample in a study of T cells in Graves' hyperthyroidism and ophthalmopathy. Amplification of TCR beta CDR3 regions used RNA as the template. Primed by the HTBI set, a first-round RT-PCR was run on the TCR CDR3. TCRdb reanalysed the multiplex PCR reads using MiXCR and keeps one entry per CDR3 protein. The table records roughly 93,000 distinct CDR3 sequences, about 51% of them present only once. Sequencing used blood. Source of these receptors: a woman between 35 and 50 years old with Graves' hyperthyroidism.

This clonotype occurred many times. An end of the junction does not agree with germline; a read error may underlie this. In DNA form, the CDR3 reads TGTGCTAGCAGGGGACAGCACTATGGCTACACCTTC. This translates into CASRGQHYGYTF. The rearrangement joins TRBV6-5 to TRBJ1-2; TRBD1 matches at 7 bases. CDR1 is MNHEY and CDR2 is SVGAGI in the germline V gene. The CDR3 is made up of 12 amino acids.

The chain joins TRBV2 to TRBJ1-4; D is uncertain. V lost 3 bases to trimming and J lost 8 bases, with 25 bases between them. The CDR3 runs to 18 residues. Germline-derived CDR1 and CDR2 are SNHLY and FYNNEI. CDR3 nucleotides: TGTGCCAGCAGTGATGATGGACTAGCGGGGAACACCGGGGAAAAACTGTTTTTT. The encoded protein is CASSDDGLAGNTGEKLFF.

There are many counts of this clonotype. The chain links TRBV4-2 to TRBJ2-5; 8 nucleotides line up with TRBD1. The CDR3 runs to 15 residues. From germline, CDR1 is LGHNA and CDR2 YNFKEQ. V shed 5 bases, J shed 4 bases, and the junction held 9 bases outside the gene matches. CDR3: CASSSYRTGLETQYF. Written as DNA, the CDR3 is TGTGCCAGCAGCTCTTACCGGACAGGGCTAGAGACCCAGTACTTC.

This clonotype showed up just a few times. The J gene is TRBJ1-5, the V gene TRBV6-1; no clear D gene. CDR3 length equals 16 residues. Germline V gives CDR1 MNHNS, CDR2 SASEGT. V gave up 6 bases and J gave up 5 bases, with 20 bases separating them. DNA of the CDR3: TGTGCCAGCAGGGGAACTTTCCACGGGGTTCATCAGCCCCAGCATTTT. Translation gives CASRGTFHGVHQPQHF.

There are many counts of this clonotype. The J gene is TRBJ1-2, the V gene TRBV7-2; the match to TRBD1 covers 8 bases. CDR3 length: 15 residues. The V and J ends lost 3 bases and 8 bases, in that order; junction bases with no gene match: 11. Germline V gene lookup returns CDR1 SGHTA and CDR2 FQGNSA. DNA for the CDR3: TGTGCCAGCAGCTTTAATACAGGGGGAACGTGGGGCTACACCTTC. Its translation: CASSFNTGGTWGYTF.

By sample share, this clonotype is medium-sized. The chain has TRBV5-1 and TRBJ2-5, with TRBD2 as a possible D gene (6 bases). The ends were cut back, 1 base at V and 1 base at J, with 11 bases in the middle. This CDR3 contains 15 residues. Germline V gene data show CDR1 as SGHRS and CDR2 as YFSETQ. This CDR3 is CASSLQGGTQETQYF. CDR3 DNA: TGCGCCAGCAGCTTGCAGGGAGGAACCCAAGAGACCCAGTACTTC. The variable domain in full, with the rest retrieved from reference TRBV5-1 and TRBJ2-5, is KAGVTQTPRYLIKTRGQQVTLSCSPISGHRSVSWYQQTPGQGLQFLFEYFSETQRNKGNFPGRFSGRQFSNSRSEMNVSTLELGDSALYLCASSLQGGTQETQYFGPGTRLLVL.

This clonotype was counted at least ten times. V usage is TRBV5-1 and J usage is TRBJ2-7, with D unclear. CDR1 is SGHRS, CDR2 YFSETQ, per germline. The CDR3 runs 13 residues. Trimming left V 0 bases short and J 6 bases short, with 10 bases between. Here the CDR3 reads CASSLDGRSEQYF. The CDR3 DNA follows: TGCGCCAGCAGCTTGGACGGCCGGAGCGAGCAGTACTTC.

At least ten counts were recorded for this clonotype. The chain links TRBV13 to TRBJ2-5, with 9 bases identical to TRBD2. Germline V lookup: CDR1 PRHDT, CDR2 FYEKMQ (reference sequence). The CDR3 covers 14 residues. V trimming: 6 bases; J trimming: 2 bases; junction bases outside the gene matches: 4. The CDR3 region has the DNA TGTGCCAGCAGTCCGGGACTAGCTCAAGAGACCCAGTACTTC. Translating it yields CASSPGLAQETQYF.

The genes are TRBV7-3 and TRBJ2-3; D possibly corresponds to TRBD1 (6 bases). Germline V gene lookup returns CDR1 SGHTA and CDR2 FQGTGA. V lost 6 bases and J lost 8, with 12 bases in between. The CDR3 has 12 amino acids. CDR3 sequence: CASSNGQSTQYF. CDR3 bases: TGTGCCAGCAGTAACGGACAGTCTACGCAGTATTTT.

This clonotype was seen at least ten times. The CDR3 region has the DNA TGTGCCAGCAGTCCCGGGACTAGGATCGAAGAGACCCAGTACTTC. Protein product: CASSPGTRIEETQYF. The chain employs TRBV28 and TRBJ2-5; 8 positions match TRBD2. Losses at the gene ends were 5 bases for V and 3 bases for J; bases not matched to a gene: 8. CDR3 length equals 15 residues. Germline lookup yields CDR1 MDHEN and CDR2 SYDVKM.

This clonotype was recorded at least ten times. V is TRBV12-3 or TRBV12-4 and J is TRBJ2-7; 12 bases fit TRBD2. The CDR3 loop spans 15 amino acids. Trimming took 6 bases from V and 2 from J; bases not matched to a gene: 5. The CDR3 DNA follows: TGTGCCAGCAGGCAAAGACTAGCGGGAGCCTACGAGCAGTACTTC. This translates into CASRQRLAGAYEQYF.

This clonotype was seen many times. J is TRBJ1-2 and V is TRBV25-1; D is perhaps TRBD1 (5 bases). Trimming took off 5 bases at V and 8 bases at J, with 12 bases between the two ends. This CDR3 contains 12 residues. Germline-derived CDR1 and CDR2 are MGHDK and SYGVNS. The CDR3 DNA reads TGTGCCAGCAGTCAAGGGGATCGCGGCTACACCTTC. Amino acid sequence: CASSQGDRGYTF.

This chain joins TRBV7-2 and TRBJ1-1; TRBD1 might be the D (5 bases). V dropped 3 bases and J dropped 6 bases, with 20 bases sitting between them. CDR1 is SGHTA and CDR2 is FQGNSA in the germline V gene. This CDR3 region has 16 residues. The CDR3 DNA reads as TGTGCCAGCAGCTTTAGTAGCGGGACTAGTAGGGCTGAAGCTTTCTTT. Translating it yields CASSFSSGTSRAEAFF.

V and J are TRBV24-1 and TRBJ2-7; 8 bases line up with TRBD2. This CDR3 spans 15 amino acids. The trim removed 4 bases at V and 1 base at J, leaving 5 bases unmatched. Germline V gives CDR1 KGHDR, CDR2 SFDVKD. CDR3 loop: CATSDSGLGSYEQYF. In DNA, the CDR3 is TGTGCCACCAGTGACTCGGGACTAGGATCCTACGAGCAGTACTTC.

This clonotype has a count of ten or more. The gene calls are TRBV5-1 and TRBJ1-1, with 8 bases fitting TRBD1. V lost 0 bases, J lost 5 bases, and 3 bases stayed unmatched. Germline V lookup: CDR1 SGHRS, CDR2 YFSETQ. The CDR3 contains 14 residues. The CDR3 region is CASSLGQGATEAFF. Written as DNA, the CDR3 is TGCGCCAGCAGCTTGGGCCAGGGGGCAACTGAAGCTTTCTTT.

The chain carries TRBV20-1 and TRBJ1-1; TRBD1 matches at 9 bases. V lost 6 bases to trimming and J lost 5 bases; unmatched junction nucleotides: 4. CDR3 length equals 12 residues. CDR1 and CDR2 from the germline V gene are DFQATT and SNEGSKA (reference sequence). This chain's CDR3 is CSAGTGRTEAFF. The CDR3 coding sequence is TGCAGTGCCGGGACAGGGAGGACTGAAGCTTTCTTT.

The rearrangement links TRBV7-8 to TRBJ2-7; 11 positions agree with TRBD2. The CDR3 extends over 15 amino acids. Germline CDR1 and CDR2: SGHVS and FQNEAQ. J gave up 7 bases and V 5 bases, and 10 bases lay outside the gene matches. CDR3 coding DNA: TGTGCCAGCAGCCCTTTTAGCGGGAGGGTGGGGGAGCAGTACTTC. Its translation: CASSPFSGRVGEQYF.

This clonotype occurred once. The chain employs TRBV2 and TRBJ1-6, with 7 bases identical to TRBD1. The CDR3 contains 16 residues. In germline, CDR1 is SNHLY, CDR2 FYNNEI. V lost 5 bases to trimming and J lost 0 bases; unmatched junction nucleotides: 4. CDR3 in amino acids: CASSPGQSSYNSPLHF. In DNA form, the CDR3 reads TGTGCCAGCAGTCCGGGACAGAGCTCCTATAATTCACCCCTCCACTTT.

The CDR3 region has the DNA TGCAGTGCTATGAGGGATAGGGAGACCCAGTACTTC. It encodes CSAMRDRETQYF. The chain joins TRBV20-1 to TRBJ2-5, with D tentatively TRBD2 (5 bases). Trimming left V 4 bases short and J 5 bases short, with 11 bases between. Per the germline V gene, CDR1 is DFQATT and CDR2 is SNEGSKA (reference sequence). CDR3 length: 12 amino acids.